The 30 T cell receptor beta chains in this list originate from one sample, sequenced in a study of blood T cell repertoires in COVID-19. Produced via immunoSEQ multiplex PCR; TCRdb's table is partial and in-frame only. The profile shows 110,000 or so clones, around 84% of them singletons. The sequenced material came from peripheral blood. These receptors originate from a woman between 40 and 55 years old with acute or convalescent COVID-19.

The chain joins TRBV6-4 to TRBJ2-1, with 8 bases matching TRBD1. CDR3 length: 15 residues. With 6 bases clipped from V and 1 base from J, the junction kept 5 bases outside the gene matches. Germline V gene lookup returns CDR1 MRHNA and CDR2 SNTAGT. The CDR3 region is CASSDGTGSYNEQFF. CDR3 DNA sequence: TGTGCCAGCAGCGACGGGACAGGTTCCTACAATGAGCAGTTCTTC.

V is TRBV5-4 and J is TRBJ1-1; 7 bases align to TRBD1. The CDR3 runs to 14 residues. Unmatched junction bases numbered 4, after V lost 3 bases and J lost 2 bases. Germline V gene data show CDR1 as SGHNT and CDR2 as YYREEE (reference sequence). As DNA, the CDR3 is TGTGCCAGCAGCTCGGGACAGAGCAACACTGAAGCTTTCTTT. It translates to CASSSGQSNTEAFF.

V is TRBV6-2 or TRBV6-3 and J is TRBJ1-5; 8 bases line up with TRBD1. The CDR3 is made up of 14 amino acids. Per the germline V gene, CDR1 is MNHEY and CDR2 is SVGEGT. The trim removed 4 bases at V and 4 bases at J, leaving 3 bases unmatched. The CDR3 region has the DNA TGTGCCAGCAGTTTTACAGGGGGGAATCAGCCCCAGCATTTT. This translates into CASSFTGGNQPQHF.

The V gene is TRBV27, the J gene TRBJ2-3; 10 bases align to TRBD1. V lost 6 bases to trimming and J lost 5 bases; unmatched junction nucleotides: 8. The CDR3 has 15 amino acids. The germline V gene encodes CDR1 MNHEY and CDR2 SMNVEV (reference sequence). The CDR3 sequence: CASRPRDRGIDTQYF. CDR3 nucleotides: TGTGCCAGCAGACCCCGGGACAGGGGAATAGATACGCAGTATTTT.

The chain is built from TRBV4-1 and TRBJ1-6; D possibly corresponds to TRBD1 (6 bases). The CDR3 covers 15 residues. The V gene's germline CDR1 is MGHRA and CDR2 YSYEKL. Trimming pared 0 bases from V and 14 bases from J, leaving 17 bases between. DNA of the CDR3: TGCGCCAGCAGCCAAGAGAACAGGGAGAGGCTCACCCTCCACTTT. It yields the protein CASSQENRERLTLHF.

This clone appeared once. The chain combines TRBV30 with TRBJ1-1, with D hard to call. This CDR3 region has 15 residues. Germline loops: CDR1 GTSNPN, CDR2 SVGIG (reference sequence). With 1 base removed from V and 5 bases from J, the gap between germline ends came to 17 bases. The CDR3 bases are TGTGCCTGGAGTGGGGGTTGGACTGGGCGGACTGAAGCTTTCTTT. Its protein is CAWSGGWTGRTEAFF.

The J gene is TRBJ1-6, the V gene TRBV24-1; D remains ambiguous. The ends were cut back, 5 bases at V and 8 bases at J, with 9 bases in the middle. The CDR3 runs 13 residues. Per the germline V gene, CDR1 is KGHDR and CDR2 is SFDVKD. The DNA for the CDR3 is TGTGCCACCAGTGGGACTTCTTATTCACCCCTCCACTTT. It is translated as CATSGTSYSPLHF.

The chain links TRBV9 to TRBJ1-1; tentative D call: TRBD1 (5 bases). Germline lookup yields CDR1 SGDLS and CDR2 YYNGEE. CDR3 length: 14 residues. Between the trimmed V and J ends, which lost 0 bases and 7 bases, there was a span of 13 bases. The CDR3 DNA reads TGTGCCAGCAGCGTAGGTGGGGGGAAGGGTGAAGCTTTCTTT. As protein: CASSVGGGKGEAFF.

The chain has TRBV7-3 and TRBJ2-1; a weak D match, TRBD2 (5 bases). V lost 1 base, J lost 3 bases, and 10 bases lay in between. The V gene's germline CDR1 is SGHTA and CDR2 FQGTGA. CDR3 length equals 15 residues. This chain's CDR3 is CASSLNGEGYNEQFF. DNA for the CDR3: TGTGCCAGCAGCTTAAACGGTGAGGGCTACAATGAGCAGTTCTTC.

The chain couples TRBV5-1 to TRBJ2-7; 11 bases agree with TRBD2. Germline V gene sequence: CDR1 SGHRS, CDR2 YFSETQ. The trim removed 4 bases at V and 8 bases at J, leaving 8 bases unmatched. This CDR3 is built from 14 residues. The CDR3 loop is CASSRTSGRPKQYF. Written as DNA, the CDR3 is TGCGCCAGCAGCCGGACTAGCGGGCGCCCCAAGCAGTACTTC.

This sequence joins TRBV7-3 and TRBJ2-5, with a tentative D call TRBD2 (5 bases). The V end lost 3 bases, the J end lost 6 bases, and 11 bases lay between the germline ends. The CDR3 has 13 residues. Germline lookup yields CDR1 SGHTA and CDR2 FQGTGA. The chain's CDR3 is CASSFDTGKTQYF. In DNA form, the CDR3 reads TGTGCCAGCAGCTTTGATACGGGGAAGACCCAGTACTTC.

The V and J genes are TRBV5-1 and TRBJ1-1; 7 bases align to TRBD1. Germline values: CDR1 SGHRS, CDR2 YFSETQ. V shed 4 bases, J shed 1 base, and the junction held 4 bases outside the gene matches. There are 14 residues in the CDR3. Here the CDR3 reads CASSPTGTNTEAFF. In DNA, the CDR3 is TGCGCCAGCAGCCCGACAGGGACGAACACTGAAGCTTTCTTT.

This chain connects TRBV3-1 (or the pseudogene TRBV3-2) to TRBJ1-1; 8 nucleotides align to TRBD1. Trimming removed 4 bases from V and 10 bases from J; junction bases left unmatched: 5. This CDR3 region has 12 residues. The germline gives CDR1 LGHDT, CDR2 YNNKEL (reference sequence). The DNA for the CDR3 is TGTGCCAGCAGCCCGGACAGGGAGAGAGCTTTCTTT. It yields the protein CASSPDRERAFF.

The CDR3 coding sequence is TGTGCCAGCAGTGGAGCGGGGGGGCTGGCAGATACGCAGTATTTT. This translates into CASSGAGGLADTQYF. The chain couples TRBV6-2 or TRBV6-3 to TRBJ2-3; the match to TRBD2 covers 10 bases. In germline, CDR1 is MNHEY, CDR2 SVGEGT. Trimming cost V 5 bases and J 4 bases; bases outside gene matches: 6. This CDR3 has 15 residues.

The rearrangement links TRBV6-1 to TRBJ1-2; 11 bases are a match to TRBD1. With V trimmed by 5 bases and J by 8 bases, 10 bases remained unmatched. The length of the CDR3 is 15 residues. The germline gives CDR1 MNHNS, CDR2 SASEGT. CDR3: CASSNPGTGGRGYTF. The CDR3 bases are TGTGCCAGCAGTAACCCCGGGACAGGGGGGCGAGGCTACACCTTC.

This chain links TRBV30 with TRBJ2-7; 14 nucleotides agree with TRBD2. Germline V gene lookup returns CDR1 GTSNPN and CDR2 SVGIG (reference sequence). The CDR3 sequence is 14 residues long. The V and J ends lost 2 bases and 6 bases, in that order; junction bases with no gene match: 3. CDR3 region: CAWSQGLAGGEQYF. The CDR3 DNA reads as TGTGCCTGGAGTCAAGGACTAGCGGGAGGCGAGCAGTACTTC.

This sequence joins TRBV6-5 and TRBJ1-1, with D possibly being TRBD1 (6 bases). Germline V gives CDR1 MNHEY, CDR2 SVGAGI. V dropped 4 bases and J dropped 4 bases, with 13 bases sitting between them. This CDR3 comprises 14 residues. CDR3 loop: CASSWGGLVTEAFF. CDR3 nucleotide sequence: TGTGCCAGCAGTTGGGGGGGGCTGGTCACTGAAGCTTTCTTT.

J is TRBJ2-2 and V is TRBV27; 14 nucleotides line up with TRBD2. The CDR3 totals 16 residues. V dropped 11 bases and J dropped 4; count of bases not matched to a gene: 9. Germline CDR1 MNHEY, CDR2 SMNVEV (reference sequence). CDR3 in DNA: TGTGCCTCTAAGGGACTAGCGGGGGCGCGCACCGGGGAGCTGTTTTTT. This gives the protein CASKGLAGARTGELFF.

The chain is built from TRBV7-2 and TRBJ1-5, with D possibly matching TRBD1 (6 bases). CDR1 SGHTA and CDR2 FQGNSA come from the germline V gene. The CDR3 covers 14 residues. Between the trimmed V and J ends, which lost 4 bases and 6 bases, there was a span of 13 bases. CDR3 region: CASSSYRVSQPQHF. For the CDR3, the DNA is TGTGCCAGCAGCTCGTACAGGGTCAGTCAGCCCCAGCATTTT.

Only a few counts were recorded for this clone. This chain links TRBV27 with TRBJ1-1; TRBD1 is a possible D gene (6 bases). This CDR3 comprises 14 residues. The germline CDR1 and CDR2 sequences are MNHEY and SMNVEV (reference sequence). V was pared by 3 bases and J by 5 bases, with 13 bases between. The CDR3 reads CASSFLGAGTEAFF. The DNA of the CDR3 is TGTGCCAGCAGTTTTCTGGGGGCAGGAACTGAAGCTTTCTTT.

This sequence joins TRBV7-9 and TRBJ2-1; TRBD2 is a possible D gene (6 bases). Germline values: CDR1 SEHNR, CDR2 FQNEAQ (reference sequence). The CDR3 has 15 residues. V lost 3 bases and J 7 bases, leaving 16 bases between the germline ends. CDR3 sequence: CASSLWTNPANEQFF. In nucleotides, the CDR3 is TGTGCCAGCAGCTTGTGGACTAATCCCGCTAATGAGCAGTTCTTC. Full variable domain (rest looked up from reference TRBV7-9 and TRBJ2-1): DTGVSQNPRHKITKRGQNVTFRCDPISEHNRLYWYRQTLGQGPEFLTYFQNEAQLEKSRLLSDRFSAERPKGSFSTLEIQRTEQGDSAMYLCASSLWTNPANEQFFGPGTRLTVL.

This chain connects TRBV6-5 to TRBJ2-7, with 9 bases matching TRBD2. V shed 4 bases and J 3 bases; nucleotides not matched to a gene: 7. CDR1 is MNHEY, CDR2 SVGAGI, per germline. The CDR3 runs 15 residues. The CDR3 sequence: CASSSAGGYLYEQYF. The CDR3 DNA sequence: TGTGCCAGCAGTTCAGCGGGGGGATATCTCTACGAGCAGTACTTC.

This rearrangement joins TRBV5-4 to TRBJ1-2; 7 bases line up with TRBD1. Germline loops: CDR1 SGHNT, CDR2 YYREEE (reference sequence). J was trimmed by 6 bases and V by 2 bases; bases with no gene match: 4. The CDR3 has 13 amino acids. The CDR3 nucleotides are TGTGCCAGCAGCTTAAACAGGGGCAATGGCTACACCTTC. Translating gives CASSLNRGNGYTF.

The chain is built from TRBV5-1 and TRBJ1-2, with 9 bases fitting TRBD1. The CDR3 runs 15 residues. Trimming cost V 3 bases and J 8 bases; bases outside gene matches: 11. The V gene's germline CDR1 is SGHRS and CDR2 YFSETQ. The DNA for the CDR3 is TGCGCCAGCAGCTCTAACCCGGGACAGGGAAGCGGCTACACCTTC. Residues: CASSSNPGQGSGYTF.

The chain employs TRBV7-2 and TRBJ1-2, with D perhaps TRBD1 (6 bases). Germline lookup yields CDR1 SGHTA and CDR2 FQGNSA. This CDR3 region has 15 residues. Between the trimmed V and J ends, which lost 1 base and 8 bases, there was a span of 17 bases. This CDR3 reads CASSLVGRGERGYTF. The CDR3 nucleotides are TGTGCCAGCAGCTTAGTGGGGAGGGGGGAGAGGGGCTACACCTTC.

The rearrangement links TRBV7-8 to TRBJ1-1; TRBD1 aligns across 10 bases. V dropped 4 bases and J dropped 9; count of bases not matched to a gene: 5. Germline CDR1 is SGHVS and CDR2 is FQNEAQ. The CDR3 runs to 13 residues. Written as DNA, the CDR3 is TGTGCCAGCAGCTCAGACAGGGGGCGGAAAGCTTTCTTT. It is translated as CASSSDRGRKAFF. The whole variable domain, filled in from reference TRBV7-8 and TRBJ1-1, reads GAGVSQSPRYKVAKRGQDVALRCDPISGHVSLFWYQQALGQGPEFLTYFQNEAQLDKSGLPSDRFFAERPEGSVSTLKIQRTQQEDSAVYLCASSSDRGRKAFFGQGTRLTVV.

The V call is TRBV12-5, the J call TRBJ2-5; 7 bases are shared with TRBD1. Trimming took 6 bases from V and 1 from J; bases not matched to a gene: 5. Germline V gives CDR1 LGHNT, CDR2 FRNRAP. The CDR3 sequence is 14 residues long. CDR3 region: CASGLGQFQETQYF. In DNA form, the CDR3 reads TGTGCTAGTGGACTGGGACAGTTCCAAGAGACCCAGTACTTC.

J is TRBJ1-3 and V is TRBV5-6, with D uncertain. V lost 6 bases to trimming and J lost 0 bases, with 19 bases between them. This CDR3 is built from 17 residues. Germline CDR1 SGHDT, CDR2 YYEEEE. Here the CDR3 reads CASTSLIPGNSGNTIYF. The CDR3 DNA reads as TGTGCCAGCACCTCTCTCATCCCGGGTAACTCTGGAAACACCATATATTTT.

This clone came up once. The J gene is TRBJ1-3, the V gene TRBV2; 9 bases line up with TRBD1. This CDR3 comprises 15 residues. The junction had 8 bases not matched to a gene; V was cut back by 7 bases and J by 4 bases. The germline V gene encodes CDR1 SNHLY and CDR2 FYNNEI. The CDR3 DNA follows: TGTGCCAGCATAATAGGACAGGGGAGGGGAAACACCATATATTTT. Its protein is CASIIGQGRGNTIYF.

The chain is built from TRBV11-2 and TRBJ2-1; no clear D gene. The germline CDR1 and CDR2 sequences are SGHAT and FQNNGV. The length of the CDR3 is 13 residues. Trimming took 2 bases from V and 15 from J, leaving 17 bases between them. CDR3 in DNA: TGTGCCAGCAGCTTACCGCCTTCAGTGCTTGGGTTCTTC. This translates into CASSLPPSVLGFF. Full variable domain (rest looked up from reference TRBV11-2 and TRBJ2-1): EAGVAQSPRYKIIEKRQSVAFWCNPISGHATLYWYQQILGQGPKLLIQFQNNGVVDDSQLPKDRFSAERLKGVDSTLKIQPAKLEDSAVYLCASSLPPSVLGFFGPGTRLTVL.